These 15 T cell receptor beta chains originate from one sample sequenced in a study of shared clonotypes between healthy human individuals. TCRdb's table, derived via immunoSEQ multiplex PCR, lists solely in-frame clones and lacks some. Here the sample spans more than 550,000 clones, 72% being singletons. The sample was memory CD4+ T cells sorted from blood. Subset: CD45RA-negative fraction. These receptors were obtained from a woman under 40 in good health.

The chain couples TRBV15 to TRBJ2-2, with 8 bases fitting TRBD2. The germline V gene has CDR1 LNHNV and CDR2 YYDKDF (reference sequence). This CDR3 contains 16 residues. Losses at the gene ends were 2 bases for V and 2 bases for J; bases not matched to a gene: 4. This CDR3 is CATSRLSGSNTGELFF. Here the CDR3 DNA reads TGTGCCACCAGCAGACTGAGCGGGAGTAACACCGGGGAGCTGTTTTTT.

The V gene is TRBV27, the J gene TRBJ1-1, with TRBD1 identical over 10 bases. CDR1 and CDR2 from the germline V gene are MNHEY and SMNVEV (reference sequence). CDR3 length: 15 amino acids. V gave up 5 bases and J gave up 0 bases; unmatched junction bases: 3. CDR3 bases: TGTGCCAGCAGTCCAGGGACAGGGGTGAACACTGAAGCTTTCTTT. Translation: CASSPGTGVNTEAFF.

This clone came up once. This sequence joins TRBV2 and TRBJ2-2; TRBD2 matches 8 bases. V lost 6 bases and J lost 3; bases outside the gene matches: 6. Germline CDR1 SNHLY, CDR2 FYNNEI. The CDR3 contains 15 residues. The chain's CDR3 is CASSQSGSYTGELFF. CDR3 bases: TGTGCCAGCAGCCAAAGCGGGAGTTACACCGGGGAGCTGTTTTTT.

Only a few counts were recorded for this clone. The rearrangement links TRBV7-9 to TRBJ2-7; D remains ambiguous. Germline V gives CDR1 SEHNR, CDR2 FQNEAQ (reference sequence). Trimming stripped 1 base from V and 1 base from J, with 8 bases between. The CDR3 sequence is 14 residues long. CDR3 loop: CASSLVSGSYEQYF. CDR3 DNA: TGTGCCAGCAGCTTAGTGTCCGGTTCCTACGAGCAGTACTTC.

The V call is TRBV6-1, the J call TRBJ1-2; the D gene is possibly TRBD1 (5 bases). Germline CDR1 is MNHNS and CDR2 is SASEGT. V lost 2 bases and J lost 5, with 18 bases in between. CDR3 size: 16 residues. CDR3 in amino acids: CASSEPGEGRWYGYTF. CDR3 nucleotides: TGTGCCAGCAGTGAACCCGGGGAGGGGCGATGGTATGGCTACACCTTC.

This rearrangement joins TRBV5-4 to TRBJ2-5; no clear D gene. Germline CDR1 is SGHNT and CDR2 is YYREEE (reference sequence). V was trimmed by 1 base and J by 3 bases, leaving 7 bases between them. The CDR3 extends over 13 amino acids. In nucleotides, the CDR3 is TGTGCCAGCAGCTTGTTCCGGGAAGAGACCCAGTACTTC. It encodes CASSLFREETQYF. The full variable domain, its missing parts supplied by reference TRBV5-4 and TRBJ2-5, is ETGVTQSPTHLIKTRGQQVTLRCSSQSGHNTVSWYQQALGQGPQFIFQYYREEENGRGNFPPRFSGLQFPNYSSELNVNALELDDSALYLCASSLFREETQYFGPGTRLLVL.

This clone was counted between two and nine times. The chain recombines TRBV30 with TRBJ1-4; D may be TRBD1 (6 bases). Per the germline V gene, CDR1 is GTSNPN and CDR2 is SVGIG (reference sequence). Trimming left V 0 bases short and J 8 bases short, with 10 bases between. The CDR3 has 13 amino acids. The CDR3 reads CAWSVSGGEKLFF. The DNA for the CDR3 is TGTGCCTGGAGTGTCTCCGGGGGCGAAAAACTGTTTTTT.

Notes on this clone: At the DNA level, this CDR3 is encoded by other sequences in the same sample as well. The genes are TRBV2 and TRBJ1-2; possible D gene TRBD1, 6 bases. With 3 bases removed from V and 2 bases from J, the gap between germline ends came to 7 bases. Germline V gene sequence: CDR1 SNHLY, CDR2 FYNNEI. This CDR3 has 13 residues. The CDR3 region is CASSEQGNYGYTF. For the CDR3, the DNA is TGTGCCAGCAGTGAGCAGGGGAACTATGGCTACACCTTC.

With respect to this clone: Other nucleotide sequences in the sample specify the same CDR3. The chain uses TRBV28 and TRBJ2-3, with unresolved D. V lost 4 bases and J lost 1, with 6 bases in between. The germline V gene encodes CDR1 MDHEN and CDR2 SYDVKM. CDR3 size: 13 residues. CDR3 sequence: CASSSPGTDTQYF. The DNA of the CDR3 is TGTGCCAGCAGTTCGCCCGGCACAGATACGCAGTATTTT.

A remark on this clone: A much larger clone sits a single nucleotide away, making a read error possible. This sample also contains other DNA sequences that code for the same CDR3. The genes are TRBV28 and TRBJ2-7; D is unclear. Trimming stripped 2 bases from V and 3 bases from J, with 2 bases between. The CDR3 has 11 residues. Germline V gene data show CDR1 as MDHEN and CDR2 as SYDVKM. The CDR3 coding sequence is TGTGCCAGCAGTTTAGGCTACGAGCAGTACTTC. Encoded protein: CASSLGYEQYF.

There are many counts of this clone. The chain is built from TRBV18 and TRBJ1-4; unclear D gene. CDR1 and CDR2 from the germline V gene are KGHSH and LQKENI. Deletions cut 3 bases from V and 4 bases from J, with 12 bases between. There are 15 residues in the CDR3. This CDR3 reads CASSPDGLSNEKLFF. CDR3 sequence (DNA): TGTGCCAGCTCACCCGACGGCCTTAGTAATGAAAAACTGTTTTTT.

This clone was picked up a small number of times. This chain connects TRBV20-1 to TRBJ2-5; D perhaps matches TRBD2 (5 bases). The V gene's germline CDR1 is DFQATT and CDR2 SNEGSKA (reference sequence). V dropped 5 bases and J dropped 13 bases, with 17 bases sitting between them. The CDR3 has 11 residues. This CDR3 is CSAPIVGSRYF. CDR3 nucleotides: TGCAGTGCTCCTATCGTGGGGAGTCGGTACTTC.

The chain recombines TRBV5-1 with TRBJ2-5; 9 bases fit TRBD2. The CDR3 sequence is 15 residues long. Germline CDR1 is SGHRS and CDR2 is YFSETQ. J was trimmed by 1 base and V by 5 bases; bases with no gene match: 6. Written as DNA, the CDR3 is TGCGCCAGCAGTAGGGTAGCGGGAGTCCAAGAGACCCAGTACTTC. Translating gives CASSRVAGVQETQYF.

This rearrangement joins TRBV19 to TRBJ2-2, with D perhaps TRBD2 (6 bases). CDR3 length: 15 amino acids. V lost 6 bases to trimming and J lost 8 bases, with 19 bases between them. Germline V gene sequence: CDR1 LNHDA, CDR2 SQIVND (reference sequence). Here the CDR3 reads CASRRRDSVSGELFF. The CDR3 DNA sequence: TGTGCCAGTAGACGTCGGGACTCCGTATCGGGGGAGCTGTTTTTT. The variable domain in full, with the rest retrieved from reference TRBV19 and TRBJ2-2, is DGGITQSPKYLFRKEGQNVTLSCEQNLNHDAMYWYRQDPGQGLRLIYYSQIVNDFQKGDIAEGYSVSREKKESFPLTVTSAQKNPTAFYLCASRRRDSVSGELFFGEGSRLTVL.

For this clone: An end of the junction differs from the germline gene, which may be a read error. The chain links TRBV10-1 to TRBJ1-5; no firm D call. The CDR3 runs to 14 residues. Germline values: CDR1 WNHNN, CDR2 SYGVQD (reference sequence). The CDR3 DNA follows: TGCGCCAGCAGTTCGGGAAATAGCCATCAGCCCCAGCATTTT. Its translation: CASSSGNSHQPQHF.